These T cell receptor beta chains were read from a single sample in a study of shared clonotypes between healthy human individuals. Method: immunoSEQ multiplex PCR; TCRdb's copy keeps in-frame clones and lacks some. The table includes about 2 million clones, about 95% detected once. Sequencing was done on a sample of naive CD8+ T cells sorted from blood. Every receptor here comes from a man aged 18 to 35 in good health. CDR3s include the opening cysteine and the closing phenylalanine or tryptophan. D genes are given only for firm matches. Rows give clone size only sometimes, using once, few, many, or a class for an expanded clone.

clone_size: -
j_call: TRBJ2-5
d_call: TRBD2
v_call: TRBV11-2
cdr3_nt: TGTGCCAGCAGCCCGACTAGCGGGAGTGGGGAGACCCAGTACTTC
cdr3_aa: CASSPTSGSGETQYF

clone_size: once
j_call: TRBJ2-7
d_call: -
v_call: TRBV18
cdr3_nt: TGTGCCAGCTCACCGCCCCGAACTCTAGCGTTCTACGAGCAGTACTTC
cdr3_aa: CASSPPRTLAFYEQYF

clone_size: once
j_call: TRBJ2-5
d_call: -
v_call: TRBV6-6
cdr3_nt: TGTGCCAGCACTATACTAGCTACGGGGGAGACCCAGTACTTC
cdr3_aa: CASTILATGETQYF

clone_size: -
j_call: TRBJ1-1
d_call: -
v_call: TRBV4-3
cdr3_nt: TGCGCCAGCAGCCTAGACCGGGACCTTGAAGCTTTCTTT
cdr3_aa: CASSLDRDLEAFF

clone_size: -
j_call: TRBJ2-3
d_call: TRBD1
v_call: TRBV15
cdr3_nt: TGTGCCACCAGCAGAATAATCGACAGGGGGAGGGTTGATACGCAGTATTTT
cdr3_aa: CATSRIIDRGRVDTQYF

clone_size: -
j_call: TRBJ1-1
d_call: TRBD1
v_call: TRBV5-1
cdr3_nt: TGCGCCAGCAGCCTCGCCGGACAGGGGGGGCATACTGAAGCTTTCTTT
cdr3_aa: CASSLAGQGGHTEAFF

clone_size: once
j_call: TRBJ1-1
d_call: -
v_call: TRBV6-1
cdr3_nt: TGTGCCAGCAGTGAAGCGGGGTGGGTCGAGGGGACGGGCTTCACTGAAGCTTTCTTT
cdr3_aa: CASSEAGWVEGTGFTEAFF

clone_size: -
j_call: TRBJ1-2
d_call: TRBD1
v_call: TRBV20-1
cdr3_nt: TGCAGTGTCAGGGGGATGGACGGCTACACCTTC
cdr3_aa: CSVRGMDGYTF

clone_size: -
j_call: TRBJ1-5
d_call: -
v_call: TRBV14
cdr3_nt: TGTGCCAGCAGCCACGACAATCAGCCCCAGCATTTT
cdr3_aa: CASSHDNQPQHF

clone_size: -
j_call: TRBJ2-7
d_call: TRBD1
v_call: TRBV29-1
cdr3_nt: TGCAGCGTTGAGGGACAGGGGCACGAGCAGTACTTC
cdr3_aa: CSVEGQGHEQYF

clone_size: -
j_call: TRBJ2-3
d_call: -
v_call: TRBV5-4
cdr3_nt: TGTGCCAGCAGCGGCGGAACGCGGGCCCCAGATACGCAGTATTTT
cdr3_aa: CASSGGTRAPDTQYF

clone_size: -
j_call: TRBJ2-4
d_call: -
v_call: TRBV19
cdr3_nt: TGTGCCAGTAGTATAAGGGATATTGCCAAAAACATTCAGTACTTC
cdr3_aa: CASSIRDIAKNIQYF

clone_size: -
j_call: TRBJ2-7
d_call: -
v_call: TRBV4-1
cdr3_nt: TGCGCCAGCAGCCTTAACTGGGGCGAGTACGAGCAGTACTTC
cdr3_aa: CASSLNWGEYEQYF

clone_size: -
j_call: TRBJ2-7
d_call: -
v_call: TRBV30
cdr3_nt: TGTGCCTGGAGTGAGGGGGTCCCCTACGAGCAGTACTTC
cdr3_aa: CAWSEGVPYEQYF

clone_size: -
j_call: TRBJ1-5
d_call: -
v_call: TRBV28
cdr3_nt: TGTGCCAGCAGTTTAACGAGAGACGTTAGCAATCAGCCCCAGCATTTT
cdr3_aa: CASSLTRDVSNQPQHF

clone_size: once
j_call: TRBJ2-3
d_call: -
v_call: TRBV11-3
cdr3_nt: TGTGCCAGCAGCTCGACTGAAGGCACAGATACGCAGTATTTT
cdr3_aa: CASSSTEGTDTQYF

clone_size: -
j_call: TRBJ2-7
d_call: -
v_call: TRBV13
cdr3_nt: TGTGCCAGCAGTTCCGTGGGGTCGAGCTACGAGCAGTACTTC
cdr3_aa: CASSSVGSSYEQYF

clone_size: -
j_call: TRBJ1-2
d_call: -
v_call: TRBV9
cdr3_nt: TGTGCCAGCAGCCCAGACCCAGGGGACAACTATGGCTACACCTTC
cdr3_aa: CASSPDPGDNYGYTF

clone_size: -
j_call: TRBJ2-2
d_call: -
v_call: TRBV10-3
cdr3_nt: TGTGCCATGCTGGGGAACACCGGGGAGCTGTTTTTT
cdr3_aa: CAMLGNTGELFF

clone_size: -
j_call: TRBJ2-7
d_call: -
v_call: TRBV5-6
cdr3_nt: TGTGCCAGCAGCTCGACGGCGGGCTACGAGCAGTACTTC
cdr3_aa: CASSSTAGYEQYF

clone_size: -
j_call: TRBJ2-1
d_call: TRBD2
v_call: TRBV6-5
cdr3_nt: TGTGCCAGCACAGCGGGGGGTTACAATGAGCAGTTCTTC
cdr3_aa: CASTAGGYNEQFF

clone_size: -
j_call: TRBJ2-1
d_call: TRBD2
v_call: TRBV9
cdr3_nt: TGTGCCAGCAGCGTAACTAGCGGCAATGAGCAGTTCTTC
cdr3_aa: CASSVTSGNEQFF

clone_size: -
j_call: TRBJ2-1
d_call: TRBD2
v_call: TRBV9
cdr3_nt: TGTGCCAGCAGCGTTCATAAAGGGGAACTAGCGGGTCCAATGTGGCAGTTCTTC
cdr3_aa: CASSVHKGELAGPMWQFF

clone_size: -
j_call: TRBJ1-2
d_call: -
v_call: TRBV19
cdr3_nt: TGTGCCAGTACAGGACAGCCTGGGGCTAACTATGGCTACACCTTC
cdr3_aa: CASTGQPGANYGYTF

clone_size: -
j_call: TRBJ1-5
d_call: TRBD1
v_call: TRBV6-1
cdr3_nt: TGTGCCAGCAGTTTGGACAGGAATAGCAATCAGCCCCAGCATTTT
cdr3_aa: CASSLDRNSNQPQHF

clone_size: -
j_call: TRBJ2-3
d_call: -
v_call: TRBV21-1
cdr3_nt: TGTGCCAGCACCCTCCGAGGGGACACAGATACGCAGTATTTT
cdr3_aa: CASTLRGDTDTQYF

clone_size: once
j_call: TRBJ2-7
d_call: -
v_call: TRBV4-3
cdr3_nt: TGCGCCAGCAGTAACGGTAGGGGGGCGTACGAGCAGTACTTC
cdr3_aa: CASSNGRGAYEQYF

clone_size: -
j_call: TRBJ1-4
d_call: -
v_call: TRBV5-4
cdr3_nt: TGTGCCAGCAGCTTGGCCCCCGGGGGAAAGCTGTTTTTT
cdr3_aa: CASSLAPGGKLFF

clone_size: -
j_call: TRBJ2-2
d_call: -
v_call: TRBV29-1
cdr3_nt: TGCAGCGTTCCAGTCACAGGGCCCGGGGAGCTGTTTTTT
cdr3_aa: CSVPVTGPGELFF

clone_size: once
j_call: TRBJ2-1
d_call: -
v_call: TRBV28
cdr3_nt: TGTGCCAGCAGTTTTTTCCCCCAGGGAGTTAATAATGAGCAGTTCTTC
cdr3_aa: CASSFFPQGVNNEQFF

clone_size: -
j_call: TRBJ2-1
d_call: -
v_call: TRBV9
cdr3_nt: TGTGCCAGCAGCGCGGAGGACGGCTACAATGAGCAGTTCTTC
cdr3_aa: CASSAEDGYNEQFF

clone_size: -
j_call: TRBJ1-3
d_call: TRBD1
v_call: TRBV5-4
cdr3_nt: TGTGCCAGCAGCTTGGCCGGGGACAGTCTGGCTGGAAACACCATATATTTT
cdr3_aa: CASSLAGDSLAGNTIYF

clone_size: once
j_call: TRBJ1-3
d_call: TRBD1
v_call: TRBV28
cdr3_nt: TGTGCCAGCAGGCCGACGGGACAGGGGTCTGGAAACACCATATATTTT
cdr3_aa: CASRPTGQGSGNTIYF

clone_size: few
j_call: TRBJ2-7
d_call: -
v_call: TRBV11-2
cdr3_nt: TGTGCCAGCAGCTTAGGGTCATACGAGCAGTACTTC
cdr3_aa: CASSLGSYEQYF

clone_size: -
j_call: TRBJ2-7
d_call: -
v_call: TRBV19
cdr3_nt: TGTGCCAGTAGTATAGTAGCGGCAGCCTCCTACGAGCAGTACTTC
cdr3_aa: CASSIVAAASYEQYF

clone_size: -
j_call: TRBJ1-5
d_call: -
v_call: TRBV30
cdr3_nt: TGTGCCTGGGGAACCGGGATCACTAGCAATCAGCCCCAGCATTTT
cdr3_aa: CAWGTGITSNQPQHF

clone_size: -
j_call: TRBJ2-3
d_call: -
v_call: TRBV2
cdr3_nt: TGTGCCAGCAGTTACCGGGGGGATACGCAGTATTTT
cdr3_aa: CASSYRGDTQYF

clone_size: -
j_call: TRBJ2-1
d_call: -
v_call: TRBV4-1
cdr3_nt: TGCGCCAGCAGCCAAACTTCCCAGTACAATGAGCAGTTCTTC
cdr3_aa: CASSQTSQYNEQFF

clone_size: -
j_call: TRBJ2-7
d_call: TRBD1
v_call: TRBV7-3
cdr3_nt: TGTGCCAGCAGCCCAACCTGGGGGACAGCGAACGAGCAGTACTTC
cdr3_aa: CASSPTWGTANEQYF

clone_size: -
j_call: TRBJ2-1
d_call: TRBD2
v_call: TRBV9
cdr3_nt: TGTGCCAGCAGCGTAGATCCGGGAGGGCCCACCGATGAGCAGTTCTTC
cdr3_aa: CASSVDPGGPTDEQFF

clone_size: -
j_call: TRBJ1-1
d_call: -
v_call: TRBV30
cdr3_nt: TGTGCCTGGAGTGTAGAGCTGGGGTATACTGAAGCTTTCTTT
cdr3_aa: CAWSVELGYTEAFF